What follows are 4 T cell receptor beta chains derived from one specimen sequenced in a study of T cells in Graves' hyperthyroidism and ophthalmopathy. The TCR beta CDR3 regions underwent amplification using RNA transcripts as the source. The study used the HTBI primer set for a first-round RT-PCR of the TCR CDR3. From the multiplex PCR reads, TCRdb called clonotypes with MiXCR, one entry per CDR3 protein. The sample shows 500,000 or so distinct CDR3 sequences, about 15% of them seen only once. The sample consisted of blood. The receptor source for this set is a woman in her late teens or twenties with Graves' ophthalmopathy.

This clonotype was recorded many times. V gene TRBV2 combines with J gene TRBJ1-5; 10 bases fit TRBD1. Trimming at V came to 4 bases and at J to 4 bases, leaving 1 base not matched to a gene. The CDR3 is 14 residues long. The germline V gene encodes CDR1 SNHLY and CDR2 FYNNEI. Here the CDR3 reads CASSADRGNQPQHF. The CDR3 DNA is TGTGCCAGCAGTGCGGACAGGGGGAATCAGCCCCAGCATTTT.

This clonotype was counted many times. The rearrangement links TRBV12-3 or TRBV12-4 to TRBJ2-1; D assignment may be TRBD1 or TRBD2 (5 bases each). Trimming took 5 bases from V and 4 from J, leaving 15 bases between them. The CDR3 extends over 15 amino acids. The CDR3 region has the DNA TGTGCCAGCAGTCTGATGGGACGGATTTACAATGAGCAGTTCTTC. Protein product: CASSLMGRIYNEQFF.

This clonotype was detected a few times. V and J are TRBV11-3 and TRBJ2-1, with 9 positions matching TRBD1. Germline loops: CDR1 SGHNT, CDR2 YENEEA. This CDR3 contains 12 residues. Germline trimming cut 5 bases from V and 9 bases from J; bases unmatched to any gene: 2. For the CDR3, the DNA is TGTGCCAGCAGCGCGGACAGGGGTGAGCAGTTCTTC. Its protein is CASSADRGEQFF.

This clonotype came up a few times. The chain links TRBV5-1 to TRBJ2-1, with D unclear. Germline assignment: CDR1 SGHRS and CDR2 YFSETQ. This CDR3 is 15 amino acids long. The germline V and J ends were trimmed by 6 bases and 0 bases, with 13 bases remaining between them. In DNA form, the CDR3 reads TGCGCCAGCAACCCGTCCGCAGGCTCCTACAATGAGCAGTTCTTC. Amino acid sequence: CASNPSAGSYNEQFF.